This T cell receptor beta chain was retrieved from a study of CD8+ T cells in alopecia areata. Broader study findings: Scalp sequencing also captures normal skin's resident alphabeta T cells.

The CDR3 has 15 residues. Germline V gene lookup returns CDR1 GTSNPN and CDR2 SVGIG (reference sequence). The germline V and J ends were trimmed by 3 bases and 2 bases, with 15 bases remaining between them. RNA extraction was followed by reverse transcription into cDNA, which acted as the sequencing template. The table came from immunoSEQ multiplex PCR; TCRdb's copy has only in-frame clones and leaves some out. The table shows about 180,000 clones, with roughly 50% occurring only once. For this clone: Its antigen is still unknown.

Documented treatment: oral pan-JAK inhibitor, 5-10 mg twice daily. The V and J genes are TRBV30 and TRBJ2-3; the D gene is possibly TRBD2 (5 bases). Specimen: CD8+ T cells sorted from blood, collected at week 24, from a patient treated with tofacitinib. The clonotype was recovered from a human donor with alopecia areata. The CDR3 here is CAWSLGVEDTDTQYF. The CDR3 DNA reads as TGTGCCTGGAGCCTTGGTGTGGAGGACACAGATACGCAGTATTTT.